This T cell receptor (beta chain) was identified during a study of regulatory T cells in long-lasting Graves disease (dated by TCRdb to 2020 to 2023). About the investigation overall: Persistent Graves' disease was defined as antithyroid drug treatment for over 5 years with persistently positive TSH receptor autoantibodies. Patients with persistent Graves' disease were compared with patients with newly diagnosed Graves' disease using TCR sequencing and RNA sequencing of peripheral blood. The study took place in China and was registered as a clinical trial. A total of roughly 35 samples were covered by TCR sequencing, comprising some 13 persistent and approximately 20 newly diagnosed Graves' disease patients. In the clinical cohort, patients with persistent Graves' disease had used antithyroid drugs for an average of about 10 years. Broader findings and caveats from the paper: Patients with persistent disease shared more public clonotypes (approximately 2,500) than newly diagnosed patients did (around 980). The small sample size was acknowledged by the authors as a limitation that may reduce accuracy. Preferential use of TRBV28, TRBJ1-2 and TRBJ2-5 was observed in persistent disease, whereas TRBV20-1 and TRBJ2-1 were favored in newly diagnosed disease. Compared with newly diagnosed patients, patients with persistent Graves' disease had lower TCR Shannon entropy and fewer highly expanded clones, which suggests clonal expansion. The study examined only peripheral blood because the primary lesion, thyroid tissue, could not be accessed. Only the TCR beta chain was sequenced and analyzed.

The library was obtained by multiplex PCR. Sequencing relied on an Illumina HiSeq 4000. iRepertoire HTBI primers and Arm-PCR amplification of CDR3 regions were used to construct TCR beta libraries. Gel purification was performed on PCR products prior to sequencing. As for how the authors treated the data: Across samples, around 62 TRBV and 13 to 15 TRBJ segments were identified and used for gene usage analysis of CDR3 amino acid clonotypes. COPE and FqMerger were used to merge filtered high-quality paired reads into contigs. BLAST was used to align contigs to the IMGT TRBV, TRBD and TRBJ reference genes, and CDR3 was defined following IMGT. Clonotypes above 0.1% frequency were classified as highly expanded clones. Shannon entropy was used to measure repertoire diversity, and the Gini coefficient was used to measure V-J evenness. Public clonotypes were defined as clonotypes shared by more than one individual. The public reads were reprocessed in TCRdb via fastp at Q25 and MiXCR, keeping in-frame beta chains. Duplicate CDR3 protein sequences are folded into a single record with the most common DNA and genes. In this record, the V and J calls reflect TCRdb's handling and not the investigators' own analysis. This sample is represented by 300,000 to 400,000 distinct CDR3 sequences; around a fifth of them were singletons. The ten largest clonotypes hold approximately 31% of the sample.

This clonotype was seen at least ten times. Its recognized antigen is unknown. The input lacks base qualities; no much larger clone sits a single base away. The CDR3, from cysteine to phenylalanine, totals 15 residues. The retained sequence is limited to the CDR3, 45 bases, with the frame set at the first base. Looking up the germline V gene yields CDR1 ENHRY and CDR2 SYGVKD. Trimming takes 3 bases from V and 4 bases from J, and the germline ends sit 12 bases apart. This specimen's time point label, interpreted: persistent/refractory GD, antithyroid drugs over 5 years with positive TRAb. For both TCR sequencing and RNA sequencing, RNA was extracted from PBMCs in TRIzol. The diagnosis of Graves' disease followed American Thyroid Association guidelines. Patients for the study were recruited at an endocrinology department in Xi'an, China. Each patient gave about 8.1 milliliters of peripheral blood, collected in an EDTA anticoagulant tube. Ficoll Paque Plus density gradient separation was used to isolate PBMCs, and no further T cell sorting was done. An Agilent 2100 Bioanalyzer and agarose gel were used to assess RNA quality, and a NanoDrop 2000 was used to measure RNA concentration.

The chain links TRBV10-3 with TRBJ2-2, with TRBD2 tentatively as D gene (5 bases match). This specimen consisted of peripheral blood mononuclear cells (PBMCs), obtained when the disease was refractory, from a patient treated with antithyroid drugs. The receptor was isolated from a female donor with Graves disease. The sequenced DNA is TGTGCCATCAGTGAAACCTCGGCGGGCACCGGGGAGCTGTTTTTT. This yields the protein CAISETSAGTGELFF.